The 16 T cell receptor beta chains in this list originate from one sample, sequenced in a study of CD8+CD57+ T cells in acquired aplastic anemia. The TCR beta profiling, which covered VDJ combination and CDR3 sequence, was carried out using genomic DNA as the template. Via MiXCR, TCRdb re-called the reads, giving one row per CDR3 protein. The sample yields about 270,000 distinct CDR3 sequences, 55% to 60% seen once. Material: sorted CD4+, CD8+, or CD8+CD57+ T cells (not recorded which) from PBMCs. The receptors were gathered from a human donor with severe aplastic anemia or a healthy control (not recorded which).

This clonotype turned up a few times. The chain's CDR3 is CASSKTRDRGRKAKNIQYF. Written as DNA, the CDR3 is TGTGCCAGCAGCAAAACCCGGGACAGGGGGCGGAAAGCCAAAAACATTCAGTACTTC. The V gene is TRBV7-8, the J gene TRBJ2-4; 12 bases fit TRBD1. The CDR3 length is 19 residues. Trimming cost V 5 bases and J 0 bases; bases outside gene matches: 11. Germline V gene data show CDR1 as SGHVS and CDR2 as FQNEAQ.

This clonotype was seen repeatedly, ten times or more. This chain's CDR3 is CSATNPGQGSGYTF. DNA for the CDR3: TGCAGTGCGACCAACCCGGGACAGGGGTCTGGCTACACCTTC. The chain uses TRBV20-1 and TRBJ1-2, with 10 nucleotides matching TRBD1. The V segment lost 6 bases and the J segment 7 bases; nucleotides outside the gene matches: 11. CDR1 and CDR2 from the germline V gene are DFQATT and SNEGSKA (reference sequence). This CDR3 region has 14 residues.

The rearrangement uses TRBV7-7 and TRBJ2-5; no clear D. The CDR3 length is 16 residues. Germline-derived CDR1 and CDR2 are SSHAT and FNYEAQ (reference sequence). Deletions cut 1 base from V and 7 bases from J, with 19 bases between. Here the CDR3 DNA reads TGTGCCAGCAGCTTAGTGTCCGGATCCTCTACGGGGACCCAGTACTTC. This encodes CASSLVSGSSTGTQYF.

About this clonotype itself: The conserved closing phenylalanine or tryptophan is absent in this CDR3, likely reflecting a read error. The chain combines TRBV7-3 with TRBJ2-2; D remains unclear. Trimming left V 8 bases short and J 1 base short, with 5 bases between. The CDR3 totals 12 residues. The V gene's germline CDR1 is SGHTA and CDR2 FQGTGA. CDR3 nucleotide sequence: TGTGCCAGCGGCTGGAACACCGGGGAGCTGTTTCTT. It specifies CASGWNTGELFL.

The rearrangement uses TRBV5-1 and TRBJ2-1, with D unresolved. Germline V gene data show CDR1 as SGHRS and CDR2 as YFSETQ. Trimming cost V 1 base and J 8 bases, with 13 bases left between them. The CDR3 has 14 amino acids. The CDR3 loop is CASSLLVGADEQFF. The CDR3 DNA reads TGCGCCAGCAGCTTGCTAGTGGGTGCCGATGAGCAGTTCTTC.

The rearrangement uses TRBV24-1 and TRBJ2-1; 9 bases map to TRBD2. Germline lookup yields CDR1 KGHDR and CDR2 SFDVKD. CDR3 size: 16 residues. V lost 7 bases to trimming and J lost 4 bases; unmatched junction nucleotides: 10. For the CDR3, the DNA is TGTGCCACCAGCACAGTAGCGGGGGCGGGATACAATGAGCAGTTCTTC. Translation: CATSTVAGAGYNEQFF.

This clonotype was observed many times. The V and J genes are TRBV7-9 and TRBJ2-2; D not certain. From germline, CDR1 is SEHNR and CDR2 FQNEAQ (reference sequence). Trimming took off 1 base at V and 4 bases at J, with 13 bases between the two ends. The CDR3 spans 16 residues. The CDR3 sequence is CASSLVLGSTTGELFF. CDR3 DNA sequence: TGTGCCAGCAGCTTAGTTTTAGGGTCAACCACCGGGGAGCTGTTTTTT.

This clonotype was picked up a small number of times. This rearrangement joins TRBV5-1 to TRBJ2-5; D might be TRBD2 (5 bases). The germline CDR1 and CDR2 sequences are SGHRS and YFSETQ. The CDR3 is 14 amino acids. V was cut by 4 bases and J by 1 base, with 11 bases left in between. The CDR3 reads CASSLQRVQETQYF. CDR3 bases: TGCGCCAGCAGCCTTCAGAGGGTCCAAGAGACCCAGTACTTC.

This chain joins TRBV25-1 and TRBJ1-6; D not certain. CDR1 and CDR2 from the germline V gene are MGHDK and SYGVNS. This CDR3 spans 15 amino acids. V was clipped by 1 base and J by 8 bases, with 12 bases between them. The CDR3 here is CASSELVPSYSPLHF. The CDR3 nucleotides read TGTGCCAGCAGTGAATTGGTCCCCAGTTATTCACCCCTCCACTTT.

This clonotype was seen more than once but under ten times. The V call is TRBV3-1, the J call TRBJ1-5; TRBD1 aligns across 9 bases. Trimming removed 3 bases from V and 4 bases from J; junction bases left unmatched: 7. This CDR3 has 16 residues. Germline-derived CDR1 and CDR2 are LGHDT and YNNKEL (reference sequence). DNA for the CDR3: TGTGCCAGCAGCCATTCGGGGACAGGGCTAAATCAGCCCCAGCATTTT. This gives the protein CASSHSGTGLNQPQHF.

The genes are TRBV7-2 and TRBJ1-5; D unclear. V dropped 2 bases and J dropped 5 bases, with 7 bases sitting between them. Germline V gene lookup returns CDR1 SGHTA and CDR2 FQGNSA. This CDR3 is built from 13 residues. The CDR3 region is CASSLSTDQPQHF. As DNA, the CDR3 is TGTGCCAGCAGCTTATCCACAGATCAGCCCCAGCATTTT.

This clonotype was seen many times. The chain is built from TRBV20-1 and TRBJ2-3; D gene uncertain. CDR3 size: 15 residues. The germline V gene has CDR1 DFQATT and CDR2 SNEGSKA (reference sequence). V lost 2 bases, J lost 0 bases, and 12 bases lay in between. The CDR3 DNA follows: TGCAGTGCTAGAATCCCCAGGTCTAGCACAGATACGCAGTATTTT. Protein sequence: CSARIPRSSTDTQYF.

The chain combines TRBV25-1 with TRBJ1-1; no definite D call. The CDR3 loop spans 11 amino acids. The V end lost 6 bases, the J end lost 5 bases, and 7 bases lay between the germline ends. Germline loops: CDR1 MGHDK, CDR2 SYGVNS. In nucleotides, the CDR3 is TGTGCCAGCAGGGGATTGACTGAAGCTTTCTTT. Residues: CASRGLTEAFF.

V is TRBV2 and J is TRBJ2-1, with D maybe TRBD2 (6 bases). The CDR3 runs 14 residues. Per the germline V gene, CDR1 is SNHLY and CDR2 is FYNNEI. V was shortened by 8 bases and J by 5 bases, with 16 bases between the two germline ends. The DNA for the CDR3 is TGTGCCAGCCTGATCCGGGACTTCAACAATGAGCAGTTCTTC. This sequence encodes CASLIRDFNNEQFF.

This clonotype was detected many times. The CDR3 protein is CASSFNRDGRSPLHF. The CDR3 nucleotides read TGTGCCAGTAGCTTCAACAGGGATGGTAGATCACCCCTCCACTTT. The gene calls are TRBV19 and TRBJ1-6; D might be TRBD1 (6 bases). The germline CDR1 and CDR2 sequences are LNHDA and SQIVND (reference sequence). V was clipped by 6 bases and J by 10 bases, with 19 bases between them. This CDR3 has 15 amino acids.

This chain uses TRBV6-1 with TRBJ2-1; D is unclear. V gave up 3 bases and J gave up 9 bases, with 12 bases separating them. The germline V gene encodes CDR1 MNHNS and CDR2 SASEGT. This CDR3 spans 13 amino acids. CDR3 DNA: TGTGCCAGCAGTGACTCTCTCCGTGGTGAGCAGTTCTTC. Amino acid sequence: CASSDSLRGEQFF.